This TCR beta chain was observed in a study of early T cells in non-severe SARS-CoV-2 infection. In the study overall: The sequenced material was bulk RNA from unsorted whole blood, and its chains were unpaired.

Unique molecular identifiers tagged individual cDNA molecules. TCRdb re-analysed the 5' RACE reads in MiXCR, keeping a single row per CDR3 protein. The data show roughly 55,000 distinct CDR3 sequences, approximately 15% seen once. Only a few counts were recorded for this clonotype. The antigen remains undetermined. General study points: Matches to VDJdb favored anti-spike CD8 responses and missed private and CD4 specificities.

Trimming stripped 2 bases from V and 6 bases from J, with 10 bases between. Germline-derived CDR1 and CDR2 are MNHEY and SMNVEV (reference sequence). The length of the CDR3 is 13 residues. Sequences were derived from whole blood, sampled at baseline. The receptor's source is an adult who was a healthcare worker with PCR-confirmed SARS-CoV-2 infection or an uninfected control (not recorded which). The rearrangement links TRBV27 to TRBJ1-1; perhaps TRBD1 as D (6 bases). The CDR3 region has the DNA TGTGCCAGCAGTTTAAGAAGGGGGTCTGAAGCTTTCTTT. Amino acids: CASSLRRGSEAFF.